The 23 T cell receptor beta chains below come from one sample, sequenced in a study of shared clonotypes between healthy human individuals. Generated by immunoSEQ multiplex PCR, the TCRdb table keeps only in-frame clones and is missing some. The sample shows 2 million to 2.5 million clones, 85% to 95% of them seen only once. Sequences were obtained from naive CD4+ T cells from PBMCs. Subset in this sample: CD45RA+ positively selected. The source of these receptors is a man between 18 and 29 years old in good health. Some clones in this sample may be carry-over from other donors' samples.

The chain has TRBV6-5 and TRBJ2-7; tentatively, D is TRBD2 (5 bases). The germline CDR1 and CDR2 sequences are MNHEY and SVGAGI. The CDR3 is made up of 14 amino acids. V dropped 0 bases and J dropped 7 bases, with 13 bases sitting between them. The CDR3 sequence is CASSYSRGRWEQYF. CDR3 in DNA: TGTGCCAGCAGTTACTCGCGCGGGCGGTGGGAGCAGTACTTC.

This clone was recorded a few times. The chain recombines TRBV11-2 with TRBJ1-1; weak D call: TRBD1 (6 bases). The CDR3 runs 12 residues. From germline, CDR1 is SGHAT and CDR2 FQNNGV. Deletions cut 5 bases from V and 6 bases from J, with 10 bases between. CDR3 amino acids: CASSRQEAEAFF. The CDR3, as DNA: TGTGCCAGCAGCCGACAGGAGGCTGAAGCTTTCTTT.

The rearrangement joins TRBV7-2 to TRBJ2-7; TRBD2 is a possible D gene (5 bases). Germline CDR1 reads SGHTA; CDR2 reads FQGNSA. The V end lost 3 bases, the J end lost 4 bases, and 10 bases lay between the germline ends. The CDR3 spans 13 residues. Here the CDR3 reads CASSFTTGYEQYF. The CDR3 nucleotides read TGTGCCAGCAGCTTCACTACGGGGTACGAGCAGTACTTC.

The rearrangement links TRBV29-1 to TRBJ2-1, with 8 bases matching TRBD2. The junction had 16 bases not matched to a gene; V was cut back by 5 bases and J by 7 bases. This CDR3 spans 16 amino acids. The germline CDR1 and CDR2 sequences are SQVTM and ANQGSEA. Here the CDR3 DNA reads TGCAGCGTTCGGGTAGCGGGACGCGCGGCGACGAATGAGCAGTTCTTC. Translating it yields CSVRVAGRAATNEQFF.

The rearrangement links TRBV5-8 to TRBJ2-3; no clear D. The germline CDR1 and CDR2 sequences are SGHTS and YDEGEE. The CDR3 has 17 residues. V dropped 4 bases and J dropped 5 bases, with 23 bases sitting between them. In DNA, the CDR3 is TGTGCCAGCAGCCCCGGGTGGACGGCGCCCCTTAGAGATACGCAGTATTTT. Its translation is CASSPGWTAPLRDTQYF.

The count of this clone is one. V usage is TRBV5-8 and J usage is TRBJ1-2; D gene ambiguous. V gave up 4 bases and J gave up 1 base, with 8 bases separating them. Per the germline V gene, CDR1 is SGHTS and CDR2 is YDEGEE. The CDR3 runs 13 residues. Here the CDR3 DNA reads TGTGCCAGCAGCACCCCAATTAACTATGGCTACACCTTC. Protein sequence: CASSTPINYGYTF.

This chain links TRBV11-3 with TRBJ2-7; D is ambiguous. The CDR3 is 13 residues long. V was clipped by 1 base and J by 3 bases, with 7 bases between them. Germline V gene sequence: CDR1 SGHNT, CDR2 YENEEA. The CDR3 nucleotides read TGTGCCAGCAGCTTAGCTCGCGGCTACGAGCAGTACTTC. This encodes CASSLARGYEQYF. The entire variable domain, with the rest obtained from reference TRBV11-3 and TRBJ2-7, is as follows: EAGVVQSPRYKIIEKKQPVAFWCNPISGHNTLYWYLQNLGQGPELLIRYENEEAVDDSQLPKDRFSAERLKGVDSTLKIQPAELGDSAVYLCASSLARGYEQYFGPGTRLTVT.

The chain employs TRBV5-4 and TRBJ1-1; D gene uncertain. V lost 0 bases and J lost 3, with 12 bases in between. The germline CDR1 and CDR2 sequences are SGHNT and YYREEE (reference sequence). The CDR3 length is 15 residues. The CDR3 DNA reads TGTGCCAGCAGCTTGGCGGGTCTCGGGGACACTGAAGCTTTCTTT. This translates into CASSLAGLGDTEAFF.

This chain links TRBV4-3 with TRBJ1-2; D is ambiguous. V was pared by 0 bases and J by 2 bases, with 10 bases between. Germline V gene sequence: CDR1 LGHNA, CDR2 YSLEER. The CDR3 length is 15 residues. The CDR3: CASSQDFRVNYGYTF. The DNA for the CDR3 is TGCGCCAGCAGCCAAGATTTCCGGGTAAACTATGGCTACACCTTC.

The genes are TRBV5-4 and TRBJ2-7, with 10 bases fitting TRBD2. Losses at the gene ends were 0 bases for V and 3 bases for J; bases not matched to a gene: 3. CDR1 is SGHNT and CDR2 is YYREEE in the germline V gene (reference sequence). The CDR3 is 15 amino acids. DNA of the CDR3: TGTGCCAGCAGCTTGGGGCTAGCGGGGGACTACGAGCAGTACTTC. This codes for CASSLGLAGDYEQYF.

In the case of this clone: Other nucleotide sequences in the sample specify the same CDR3. The chain uses TRBV2 and TRBJ2-3; TRBD2 matches at 7 bases. Germline loops: CDR1 SNHLY, CDR2 FYNNEI. With V trimmed by 1 base and J by 5 bases, 3 bases remained unmatched. CDR3 length equals 14 residues. This CDR3 reads CASSEESGGDTQYF. The DNA of the CDR3 is TGTGCCAGCAGTGAAGAGTCGGGGGGAGATACGCAGTATTTT. The full variable domain, with the rest looked up from reference TRBV2 and TRBJ2-3, is EPEVTQTPSHQVTQMGQEVILRCVPISNHLYFYWYRQILGQKVEFLVSFYNNEISEKSEIFDDQFSVERPDGSNFTLKIRSTKLEDSAMYFCASSEESGGDTQYFGPGTRLTVL.

This chain uses TRBV4-1 with TRBJ1-2, with TRBD1 as a possible D gene (5 bases). CDR1 and CDR2 from the germline V gene are MGHRA and YSYEKL. This CDR3 region has 16 residues. V was clipped by 4 bases and J by 5 bases, with 20 bases between them. CDR3 nucleotides: TGCGCCAGCAGCCCTGAAATTACCGGGACTTTTTATGGCTACACCTTC. Translating gives CASSPEITGTFYGYTF.

The chain recombines TRBV11-2 with TRBJ2-1; 9 bases fit TRBD2. Germline-derived CDR1 and CDR2 are SGHAT and FQNNGV. The J segment lost 12 bases and the V segment lost 1 base, leaving 7 bases of the junction unmatched. The CDR3 spans 14 residues. Here the CDR3 DNA reads TGTGCCAGCAGCTTAGTGAGCCTAGCGGGAAGGCAGTTCTTC. Translating it yields CASSLVSLAGRQFF.

The chain couples TRBV4-2 to TRBJ2-6; D is possibly TRBD1 or TRBD2 (5 bases each). V lost 3 bases and J 2 bases, leaving 11 bases between the germline ends. The CDR3 extends over 16 amino acids. The germline CDR1 and CDR2 sequences are LGHNA and YNFKEQ. The chain's CDR3 is CASSQGVLAGANVLTF. CDR3 DNA sequence: TGTGCCAGCAGCCAGGGGGTACTGGCTGGGGCCAACGTCCTGACTTTC.

V is TRBV7-9 and J is TRBJ2-3; 8 bases align to TRBD2. From germline, CDR1 is SEHNR and CDR2 FQNEAQ (reference sequence). V was clipped by 5 bases and J by 1 base; unmatched bases: 8. This CDR3 contains 16 residues. This CDR3 reads CASSPRSGGGTDTQYF. The CDR3, as DNA: TGTGCCAGCAGCCCCCGCTCGGGGGGGGGCACAGATACGCAGTATTTT.

The rearrangement links TRBV9 to TRBJ1-1; TRBD1 matches 9 bases. The germline gives CDR1 SGDLS, CDR2 YYNGEE. Trimming removed 3 bases from V and 3 bases from J; junction bases left unmatched: 12. The CDR3 runs to 17 residues. For the CDR3, the DNA is TGTGCCAGCAGCGCGCGTCCCCCGGGACAGGGAGACACTGAAGCTTTCTTT. Translation gives CASSARPPGQGDTEAFF. The variable domain in full, with the rest retrieved from reference TRBV9 and TRBJ1-1, is DSGVTQTPKHLITATGQRVTLRCSPRSGDLSVYWYQQSLDQGLQFLIQYYNGEERAKGNILERFSAQQFPDLHSELNLSSLELGDSALYFCASSARPPGQGDTEAFFGQGTRLTVV.

The chain joins TRBV7-2 to TRBJ2-3, with a weak D call TRBD2 (6 bases). Germline CDR1 and CDR2: SGHTA and FQGNSA. The CDR3 covers 15 residues. The V gene lost 1 base and the J gene lost 0 bases, with 8 bases spanning the gap. The CDR3 sequence: CASSLGGASTDTQYF. In DNA, the CDR3 is TGTGCCAGCAGCTTAGGCGGGGCTAGCACAGATACGCAGTATTTT.

The chain is built from TRBV6-1 and TRBJ1-2; perhaps TRBD1 as D (6 bases). Trimming removed 3 bases at V and 6 bases at J, with 14 bases between. CDR1 is MNHNS and CDR2 is SASEGT in the germline V gene. The CDR3 spans 14 residues. CDR3 residues: CASSDLFRGNGYTF. As DNA, the CDR3 is TGTGCCAGCAGTGATTTATTCAGGGGAAATGGCTACACCTTC.

The genes are TRBV18 and TRBJ1-1; D possibly corresponds to TRBD1 (6 bases). V was shortened by 2 bases and J by 11 bases, with 21 bases between the two germline ends. The germline gives CDR1 KGHSH, CDR2 LQKENI. The CDR3 has 15 residues. The CDR3: CASSPVFSSPDRAFF. The CDR3 DNA sequence: TGTGCCAGCTCACCAGTTTTTTCCAGCCCCGACAGGGCTTTCTTT.

J is TRBJ2-5 and V is TRBV7-9; D is perhaps TRBD2 (5 bases). The CDR3 spans 15 residues. Germline V gene data show CDR1 as SEHNR and CDR2 as FQNEAQ (reference sequence). V shed 4 bases and J shed 2 bases, with 14 bases lying between them. CDR3 sequence: CASSSGRRIQETQYF. CDR3 bases: TGTGCCAGCAGCTCAGGACGGAGGATACAAGAGACCCAGTACTTC.

V and J are TRBV9 and TRBJ2-1; D unclear. From germline, CDR1 is SGDLS and CDR2 YYNGEE. The V and J ends lost 4 bases and 4 bases respectively, with 9 bases between them. This CDR3 region has 13 residues. The CDR3 spells CASSSDWYNEQFF. CDR3 sequence (DNA): TGTGCCAGCAGCTCCGACTGGTACAATGAGCAGTTCTTC.

The V gene is TRBV28, the J gene TRBJ1-5, with 10 bases identical to TRBD1. The length of the CDR3 is 16 residues. J was trimmed by 5 bases and V by 6 bases; bases with no gene match: 10. Germline values: CDR1 MDHEN, CDR2 SYDVKM. The CDR3 DNA reads TGTGCCAGCAGCAACGGGCCGACAGGGGGCTATCAGCCCCAGCATTTT. Encoded protein: CASSNGPTGGYQPQHF.

The J gene is TRBJ1-5, the V gene TRBV27, with 8 bases fitting TRBD1. J was trimmed by 15 bases and V by 9 bases; bases with no gene match: 13. There are 12 residues in the CDR3. Germline V gene data show CDR1 as MNHEY and CDR2 as SMNVEV (reference sequence). In DNA form, the CDR3 reads TGTGCCAGTCAGGACAGGGAAGGGAGTCCGCATTTT. Protein product: CASQDREGSPHF.